Below are 25 T cell receptor beta chains sequenced from a single sample in a study of shared T cell receptors in the human thymus. Only in-frame clones appear in the TCRdb table, and some are missing; sequencing was by immunoSEQ multiplex PCR. This table has 540,000 or so clones, around 78% appearing once. These records were also assigned to another study, of human thymus T cells.

The sample consisted of thymocytes. The receptors originated from a boy younger than two with a congenital heart defect.

This clone was seen more than once but under ten times. The chain links TRBV12-5 to TRBJ2-2, with D possibly being TRBD1 (6 bases). The germline gives CDR1 LGHNT, CDR2 FRNRAP. CDR3 length: 17 amino acids. The germline V and J ends were trimmed by 2 bases and 0 bases, with 13 bases remaining between them. The CDR3 spells CASGLYPGHTNTGELFF. The CDR3 DNA sequence: TGTGCTAGTGGTTTGTACCCGGGACACACGAACACCGGGGAGCTGTTTTTT. The full variable domain, in which reference TRBV12-5 and TRBJ2-2 provide the parts outside the CDR3, is DARVTQTPRHKVTEMGQEVTMRCQPILGHNTVFWYRQTMMQGLELLAYFRNRAPLDDSGMPKDRFSAEMPDATLATLKIQPSEPRDSAVYFCASGLYPGHTNTGELFFGEGSRLTVL.

Worth noting for this clone: One end of the junction varies from germline; a read error may be responsible. The chain couples TRBV2 to TRBJ1-2; D ambiguous. This CDR3 is 13 amino acids long. Germline CDR1 SNHLY, CDR2 FYNNEI. The CDR3 coding sequence is TGTGCCAGCAGCGAAGGGAGTCGTTATGGCTACACCTTC. Encoded protein: CASSEGSRYGYTF.

The chain combines TRBV7-2 with TRBJ1-1; TRBD1 might be the D (6 bases). V lost 6 bases and J 1 base, leaving 18 bases between the germline ends. The CDR3 contains 16 residues. Germline values: CDR1 SGHTA, CDR2 FQGNSA. The CDR3 nucleotides are TGTGCCAGCAGTTCCCCCGCAGGGGCCTCGAACACTGAAGCTTTCTTT. The encoded protein is CASSSPAGASNTEAFF.

The chain uses TRBV6-1 and TRBJ2-7; 7 bases match TRBD1. The V gene's germline CDR1 is MNHNS and CDR2 SASEGT. Trimming removed 0 bases from V and 2 bases from J; junction bases left unmatched: 4. The CDR3 is 15 residues long. The CDR3 DNA reads as TGTGCCAGCAGTGAAGCAGACAGGGATGCCTACGAGCAGTACTTC. Its protein is CASSEADRDAYEQYF.

J is TRBJ2-5 and V is TRBV11-2, with a weak D call TRBD2 (6 bases). CDR1 and CDR2 (germline): SGHAT, FQNNGV. The CDR3 totals 15 residues. Trimming left V 5 bases short and J 3 bases short, with 16 bases between. As DNA, the CDR3 is TGTGCCAGCAGCAAAGACGGGACTGGTGAAGAGACCCAGTACTTC. Protein: CASSKDGTGEETQYF.

This clone was picked up a small number of times. The chain's CDR3 is CASSQRPRTGVGEKLFF. The CDR3 coding sequence is TGCGCCAGCAGCCAACGACCGCGGACGGGGGTTGGGGAAAAACTGTTTTTT. V usage is TRBV4-3 and J usage is TRBJ1-4; a weak D match, TRBD1 (5 bases). Germline CDR1 is LGHNA and CDR2 is YSLEER. This CDR3 comprises 17 residues. Trimming stripped 2 bases from V and 8 bases from J, with 21 bases between.

V usage is TRBV28 and J usage is TRBJ1-4; D remains ambiguous. The ends were cut back, 6 bases at V and 0 bases at J, with 8 bases in the middle. The CDR3 spans 14 residues. Germline V CDR1 and CDR2: MDHEN, SYDVKM. The CDR3 region is CASRTDATNEKLFF. CDR3 DNA: TGTGCCAGCAGAACAGATGCAACTAATGAAAAACTGTTTTTT.

The chain couples TRBV12-1 to TRBJ1-5. TRBV12-1 is recorded as a pseudogene. This CDR3 is 14 amino acids long. CDR3 nucleotide sequence: TGTGCCAGCGGCCGCTGGAGTGGCAATCAGCCCCAGCATTTT. Amino acid sequence: CASGRWSGNQPQHF.

The rearrangement joins TRBV4-3 to TRBJ2-1; 7 positions agree with TRBD2. J lost 5 bases, V lost 0 bases, and 7 bases had no gene match. This CDR3 spans 16 amino acids. CDR1 and CDR2 from the germline V gene are LGHNA and YSLEER. The DNA of the CDR3 is TGCGCCAGCAGCCAAGATCGATTTCTAGCGGACAATGAGCAGTTCTTC. Protein: CASSQDRFLADNEQFF.

This clone was picked up a small number of times. The chain carries TRBV7-9 and TRBJ1-1, with 9 bases aligning to TRBD1. J was trimmed by 1 base and V by 4 bases; bases with no gene match: 7. Looked up from germline, CDR1 is SEHNR and CDR2 is FQNEAQ (reference sequence). There are 16 residues in the CDR3. The DNA of the CDR3 is TGTGCCAGCAGCTCCGGGGACAGGGAAAAGAACACTGAAGCTTTCTTT. Amino acid sequence: CASSSGDREKNTEAFF.

The CDR3 region is CASTEGTGGGNTIYF. The CDR3 DNA follows: TGTGCCAGCACCGAAGGGACAGGGGGCGGAAACACCATATATTTT. The chain joins TRBV6-1 to TRBJ1-3, with 12 bases fitting TRBD1. This CDR3 region has 15 residues. Germline V CDR1 and CDR2: MNHNS, SASEGT. Trimming removed 7 bases from V and 4 bases from J; junction bases left unmatched: 5.

This CDR3 is CATETTRGDTIYF. The CDR3 DNA reads as TGTGCCACCGAAACGACCAGGGGGGACACCATATATTTT. The chain links TRBV15 to TRBJ1-3; 7 bases are a match to TRBD1. Germline CDR1 and CDR2: LNHNV and YYDKDF (reference sequence). Trimming took 8 bases from V and 8 from J; bases not matched to a gene: 9. This CDR3 comprises 13 residues.

This clone was counted once. The rearrangement links TRBV13 to TRBJ2-3, with D possibly being TRBD2 (6 bases). Germline assignment: CDR1 PRHDT and CDR2 FYEKMQ (reference sequence). V was shortened by 10 bases and J by 2 bases, with 16 bases between the two germline ends. CDR3 length: 14 amino acids. The CDR3: CATQAGSPTDTQYF. The DNA for the CDR3 is TGTGCCACCCAGGCGGGATCCCCCACAGATACGCAGTATTTT.

The rearrangement uses TRBV19 and TRBJ2-7, with TRBD2 matching 7 bases. The CDR3 runs 14 residues. Per germline, CDR1 LNHDA and CDR2 SQIVND (reference sequence). Trimming removed 5 bases from V and 0 bases from J; junction bases left unmatched: 4. Here the CDR3 DNA reads TGTGCCAGTAGTCGGGAGGACCCCTCCTACGAGCAGTACTTC. This codes for CASSREDPSYEQYF.

The V and J genes are TRBV7-8 and TRBJ2-1; 8 nucleotides match TRBD2. This CDR3 contains 16 residues. Germline CDR1 and CDR2: SGHVS and FQNEAQ. V trimming: 4 bases; J trimming: 6 bases; junction bases outside the gene matches: 11. CDR3 sequence: CASSYQREPRGNEQFF. The CDR3 DNA is TGTGCCAGCAGCTACCAGCGGGAGCCCCGGGGCAATGAGCAGTTCTTC.

V is TRBV7-9 and J is TRBJ2-4; D might be TRBD2 (7 bases). Between the trimmed V and J ends, which lost 4 bases and 0 bases, there was a span of 10 bases. Per germline, CDR1 SEHNR and CDR2 FQNEAQ (reference sequence). CDR3 length equals 15 residues. The CDR3 DNA is TGTGCCAGCAGCTCAGGGGAGGGAGCCAAAAACATTCAGTACTTC. Protein product: CASSSGEGAKNIQYF.

This rearrangement joins TRBV6-5 to TRBJ1-2, with 9 nucleotides matching TRBD1. This CDR3 comprises 14 residues. Germline CDR1 MNHEY, CDR2 SVGAGI. With V trimmed by 4 bases and J by 5 bases, 5 bases remained unmatched. CDR3 sequence (DNA): TGTGCCAGCAGTTTGCATGGGACAGGGTATGGCTACACCTTC. Protein: CASSLHGTGYGYTF.

In DNA form, the CDR3 reads TGCGCCAGCAGCCAAGTCTATCCTAACTATGGCTACACCTTC. Protein: CASSQVYPNYGYTF. The chain joins TRBV4-1 to TRBJ1-2; D unresolved. CDR1 is MGHRA and CDR2 is YSYEKL in the germline V gene. The CDR3 totals 14 residues. Trimming removed 1 base from V and 0 bases from J, with 6 bases in between.

V is TRBV4-3 and J is TRBJ2-3, with 9 bases lining up with TRBD1. J gave up 2 bases and V 4 bases, and 7 bases lay outside the gene matches. Germline CDR1 and CDR2: LGHNA and YSLEER. The CDR3 spans 16 residues. The CDR3 here is CASSPRTGVLTDTQYF. Here the CDR3 DNA reads TGCGCCAGCAGCCCGAGGACAGGGGTCCTCACAGATACGCAGTATTTT.

A note on this clone: The conserved phenylalanine or tryptophan normally closing the CDR3 is absent here, so this likely arose from a read error. Because the CDR3's place on the DNA is in doubt, the DNA is left out and the CDR3 is given as listed by TCRdb. This chain links TRBV4-3 with TRBJ1-2. The CDR3 is 14 residues long, ends included. In germline, CDR1 is LGHNA, CDR2 YSLEER. This chain's CDR3 is CASSQDGRGKVRIL.

This rearrangement joins TRBV11-2 to TRBJ2-2, with 7 nucleotides matching TRBD2. The germline CDR1 and CDR2 sequences are SGHAT and FQNNGV. The CDR3 is 16 amino acids. V shed 5 bases, J shed 5 bases, and the junction held 11 bases outside the gene matches. In DNA form, the CDR3 reads TGTGCCAGCAGCCCCGACGGGGAGGGGCGGACCGGGGAGCTGTTTTTT. Its translation: CASSPDGEGRTGELFF. The complete variable domain, with remaining parts taken from reference TRBV11-2 and TRBJ2-2, reads EAGVAQSPRYKIIEKRQSVAFWCNPISGHATLYWYQQILGQGPKLLIQFQNNGVVDDSQLPKDRFSAERLKGVDSTLKIQPAKLEDSAVYLCASSPDGEGRTGELFFGEGSRLTVL.

The rearrangement joins TRBV4-2 to TRBJ1-2; TRBD1 is a possible D gene (5 bases). From germline, CDR1 is LGHNA and CDR2 YNFKEQ. Trimming left V 1 base short and J 7 bases short, with 7 bases between. The CDR3 totals 12 residues. This chain's CDR3 is CASSQVGGGYTF. The CDR3 nucleotides are TGTGCCAGCAGCCAAGTCGGGGGTGGCTACACCTTC.

V usage is TRBV5-8 and J usage is TRBJ1-1; TRBD1 agrees at 9 bases. Germline CDR1 and CDR2: SGHTS and YDEGEE. J gave up 1 base and V 3 bases, and 1 base lay outside the gene matches. This CDR3 contains 14 residues. CDR3 nucleotides: TGTGCCAGCAGCTCGGACAGGGGGAACACTGAAGCTTTCTTT. Translating it yields CASSSDRGNTEAFF.

The chain employs TRBV25-1 and TRBJ2-1; D gene unclear. Looked up from germline, CDR1 is MGHDK and CDR2 is SYGVNS. The CDR3 contains 16 residues. The germline V and J ends were trimmed by 4 bases and 5 bases, with 18 bases remaining between them. CDR3 coding DNA: TGTGCCAGCAGTGCCCCATACGGTCCCTTTGACAATGAGCAGTTCTTC. Encoded protein: CASSAPYGPFDNEQFF.

This chain joins TRBV7-8 and TRBJ1-2; 7 bases are a match to TRBD1. Germline V gene data show CDR1 as SGHVS and CDR2 as FQNEAQ. V shed 6 bases, J shed 6 bases, and the junction held 7 bases outside the gene matches. This CDR3 region has 13 residues. CDR3 sequence reads: CASSRTGGHGYTF. CDR3 DNA: TGTGCCAGCAGTCGGACAGGAGGGCATGGCTACACCTTC.